This T cell receptor (beta chain) is from a study of OX40 agonist ivuxolimab in advanced cancers. Losses at the gene ends were 1 base for V and 2 bases for J; bases not matched to a gene: 7. There are 17 residues in the CDR3. In germline, CDR1 is SEHNR, CDR2 FQNEAQ (reference sequence). Sequencing used immunoSEQ multiplex PCR; TCRdb keeps in-frame clones, though not all of them. Of 90,000 to 120,000 clones in the sample, approximately 90% were seen once. This receptor was taken from an adult with an advanced solid tumor such as melanoma, head and neck, liver or kidney cancer. The V call is TRBV7-9, the J call TRBJ1-5, with 8 positions matching TRBD1. The material sequenced was CD4+ or CD8+ T cells sorted from blood, taken in a trial of the OX40 agonist ivuxolimab. CDR3 residues: CASSLGRTGYGNQPQHF. DNA of the CDR3: TGTGCCAGCAGCTTAGGCCGGACAGGGTATGGCAATCAGCCCCAGCATTTT.